Listed here are 27 T cell receptor beta chains from one sample, sequenced in a study of T cell changes during pregnancy in multiple sclerosis. TCRdb's table, derived via immunoSEQ multiplex PCR, lists solely in-frame clones and lacks some. The sample has tens of thousands of clones; roughly 90% are singletons. This specimen consisted of CD4+ T cells from peripheral blood mononuclear cells, obtained after pregnancy. All receptors derive from a female donor with multiple sclerosis, enrolled in a pregnancy study.

The rearrangement joins TRBV11-2 to TRBJ1-2, with D perhaps TRBD1 (5 bases). This CDR3 comprises 14 residues. V was shortened by 6 bases and J by 0 bases, with 11 bases between the two germline ends. Per the germline V gene, CDR1 is SGHAT and CDR2 is FQNNGV. In DNA, the CDR3 is TGTGCCAGCAGACCAACAGGTTCTAACTATGGCTACACCTTC. This gives the protein CASRPTGSNYGYTF.

The rearrangement uses TRBV25-1 and TRBJ2-1; 13 bases agree with TRBD2. The CDR3 loop spans 16 amino acids. Germline values: CDR1 MGHDK, CDR2 SYGVNS. The V gene end was trimmed by 6 bases and the J gene end by 5 bases; junction bases not matched to a gene: 7. Here the CDR3 reads CASRKPGTSGDNEQFF. The CDR3 DNA is TGTGCCAGCAGAAAGCCAGGGACTAGCGGGGACAATGAGCAGTTCTTC.

The genes are TRBV25-1 and TRBJ1-2; 9 nucleotides agree with TRBD1. This CDR3 contains 15 residues. V was pared by 0 bases and J by 8 bases, with 7 bases of the junction left unmatched. From germline, CDR1 is MGHDK and CDR2 SYGVNS. CDR3 residues: CASSEYGQGFEGYTF. The CDR3 DNA follows: TGTGCCAGCAGTGAATATGGACAGGGGTTCGAGGGCTACACCTTC.

V is TRBV7-3 and J is TRBJ2-6, with D possibly TRBD1 on 5 matching bases. Trimming pared 5 bases from V and 0 bases from J, leaving 11 bases between. Germline CDR1 SGHTA, CDR2 FQGTGA. The CDR3 sequence is 16 residues long. The CDR3 loop reads CASSPRVNSGANVLTF. For the CDR3, the DNA is TGTGCCAGCAGCCCCAGGGTTAACTCTGGGGCCAACGTCCTGACTTTC.

The V gene is TRBV29-1, the J gene TRBJ2-3; 10 bases align to TRBD1. The CDR3 is 16 residues long. V lost 5 bases and J lost 3; bases outside the gene matches: 11. The germline V gene encodes CDR1 SQVTM and CDR2 ANQGSEA. The CDR3 DNA is TGCAGCGTTATACGGGGACGGGACAGGGGTACAGATACGCAGTATTTT. As protein: CSVIRGRDRGTDTQYF.

J is TRBJ2-7 and V is TRBV9; 14 nucleotides match TRBD2. The germline V gene encodes CDR1 SGDLS and CDR2 YYNGEE. The CDR3 runs to 17 residues. Losses at the gene ends were 3 bases for V and 0 bases for J; bases not matched to a gene: 5. In DNA, the CDR3 is TGTGCCAGCAGCGCCGGACTAGCGGGGGGTCTCTCCTACGAGCAGTACTTC. Translating gives CASSAGLAGGLSYEQYF. Looking up the rest from reference TRBV9 and TRBJ2-7 gives the full variable domain: DSGVTQTPKHLITATGQRVTLRCSPRSGDLSVYWYQQSLDQGLQFLIQYYNGEERAKGNILERFSAQQFPDLHSELNLSSLELGDSALYFCASSAGLAGGLSYEQYFGPGTRLTVT.

The rearrangement joins TRBV7-2 to TRBJ2-1; possible D gene TRBD2, 6 bases. CDR3 length: 15 residues. With 4 bases removed from V and 6 bases from J, the gap between germline ends came to 16 bases. From germline, CDR1 is SGHTA and CDR2 FQGNSA. CDR3 protein: CASSWGLPSGNEQFF. The DNA for the CDR3 is TGTGCCAGCAGCTGGGGACTTCCCTCGGGCAATGAGCAGTTCTTC.

The chain employs TRBV7-3 and TRBJ1-5; a weak D match, TRBD1 (5 bases). Germline CDR1 and CDR2: SGHTA and FQGTGA. The CDR3 spans 13 residues. Trimming shortened V by 3 bases and J by 8 bases, and 11 bases separated the two germline ends. The CDR3 nucleotides are TGTGCCAGCAGCTTGAGCAGGGAAGAGCCCCAGCATTTT. Its translation: CASSLSREEPQHF.

V and J are TRBV11-3 and TRBJ2-2, with 8 bases aligning to TRBD1. Trimming cost V 1 base and J 7 bases; bases outside gene matches: 2. Germline CDR1 SGHNT, CDR2 YENEEA. The CDR3 covers 14 residues. CDR3: CASSLGTGYGELFF. The CDR3 nucleotides read TGTGCCAGCAGCTTAGGGACAGGGTACGGGGAGCTGTTTTTT.

V and J are TRBV4-3 and TRBJ2-7, with 7 bases fitting TRBD1. Germline V gene lookup returns CDR1 LGHNA and CDR2 YSLEER. The ends lost 1 base at V and 4 bases at J; junction bases unmatched: 10. CDR3 length equals 16 residues. Here the CDR3 DNA reads TGCGCCAGCAGCCAAGCCGCCCGACAGGGCGAGTACGAGCAGTACTTC. Its protein product is CASSQAARQGEYEQYF.

The chain uses TRBV4-3 and TRBJ1-5, with D perhaps matching TRBD1 (5 bases). The CDR3 is 15 residues long. The germline V gene has CDR1 LGHNA and CDR2 YSLEER. V gave up 0 bases and J gave up 1 base, with 7 bases separating them. The CDR3 nucleotides read TGCGCCAGCAGCCAAGAGCCAGGGAGCAATCAGCCCCAGCATTTT. Its protein product is CASSQEPGSNQPQHF.

The chain recombines TRBV2 with TRBJ2-5; D gene ambiguous. Germline values: CDR1 SNHLY, CDR2 FYNNEI. V lost 1 base, J lost 7 bases, and 13 bases lay in between. CDR3 length equals 14 residues. CDR3 sequence (DNA): TGTGCCAGCAGTGAAGGGTCGGAGAGAACGACCCAGTACTTC. Its translation: CASSEGSERTTQYF.

Notes on this clone: One end of the junction does not line up with germline, which may come from a read error. The chain has TRBV6-6 and TRBJ2-7; D might be TRBD1 (7 bases). The CDR3 spans 14 residues. Germline V gives CDR1 MNHNY, CDR2 SVGAGI (reference sequence). The CDR3 spells CASSARGDPLRSRF. The CDR3 nucleotides are TGTGCCAGCAGTGCCAGGGGGGACCCCCTTAGAAGTAGGTTC.

In DNA form, the CDR3 reads TGCAGCGCCCTAAGACAGGGGAACTATGGCTACACCTTC. Its translation is CSALRQGNYGYTF. The genes are TRBV29-1 and TRBJ1-2; 8 bases align to TRBD1. The germline V gene has CDR1 SQVTM and CDR2 ANQGSEA. The CDR3 is 13 residues long. Trimming at V came to 7 bases and at J to 2 bases, leaving 6 bases not matched to a gene.

This chain joins TRBV29-1 and TRBJ2-5, with TRBD2 matching 9 bases. J gave up 1 base and V 7 bases, and 4 bases lay outside the gene matches. This CDR3 is 13 amino acids long. Per the germline V gene, CDR1 is SQVTM and CDR2 is ANQGSEA. The CDR3 DNA reads TGCAGCGCTAGAGCGGGGGGCCAAGAGACCCAGTACTTC. Translation: CSARAGGQETQYF.

This clone is a singleton in its sample. The rearrangement links TRBV2 to TRBJ2-1, with 7 bases aligning to TRBD2. From germline, CDR1 is SNHLY and CDR2 FYNNEI. The CDR3 has 12 amino acids. The V and J ends lost 6 bases and 15 bases, in that order; junction bases with no gene match: 11. The CDR3 DNA is TGTGCCAGCAGACACCGGGGGGAGGAGTCGTTCTTC. Its protein product is CASRHRGEESFF.

The rearrangement joins TRBV6-5 to TRBJ2-1; unclear D gene. With 2 bases removed from V and 1 base from J, the gap between germline ends came to 3 bases. The V gene's germline CDR1 is MNHEY and CDR2 SVGAGI. This CDR3 region has 13 residues. The DNA of the CDR3 is TGTGCCAGCAGTTACGAGTCCTACAATGAGCAGTTCTTC. It is translated as CASSYESYNEQFF.

CDR3 in DNA: TGTGCTAGTGGTTTACGGGGCCAAGAGACCCAGTACTTC. Translation: CASGLRGQETQYF. The rearrangement links TRBV12-5 to TRBJ2-5, with D tentatively TRBD2 (5 bases). This CDR3 contains 13 residues. V was pared by 3 bases and J by 1 base, with 6 bases between. The germline V gene encodes CDR1 LGHNT and CDR2 FRNRAP.

The V gene is TRBV9, the J gene TRBJ1-6, with 9 bases lining up with TRBD1. The V and J ends lost 2 bases and 8 bases, in that order; junction bases with no gene match: 2. Germline V lookup: CDR1 SGDLS, CDR2 YYNGEE. The CDR3 is 14 residues long. This CDR3 is CASSVGQGHSPLHF. CDR3 in DNA: TGTGCCAGCAGCGTGGGACAGGGTCATTCACCCCTCCACTTT. Together with reference TRBV9 and TRBJ1-6, the CDR3 gives the full variable domain: DSGVTQTPKHLITATGQRVTLRCSPRSGDLSVYWYQQSLDQGLQFLIQYYNGEERAKGNILERFSAQQFPDLHSELNLSSLELGDSALYFCASSVGQGHSPLHFGNGTRLTVT.

A note on this clone: Mismatch with germline at one junction end may stem from a read error. The chain uses TRBV7-9 and TRBJ2-7; 9 bases fit TRBD1. The CDR3 consists of 16 residues. Looked up from germline, CDR1 is SEHNR and CDR2 is FQNEAQ (reference sequence). CDR3 loop: CASSLVASTGGAANDF. For the CDR3, the DNA is TGTGCCAGCAGCTTAGTCGCCTCTACAGGGGGCGCGGCAAATGACTTC.

The V call is TRBV4-1, the J call TRBJ2-3; 9 nucleotides match TRBD2. With 0 bases clipped from V and 0 bases from J, the junction kept 7 bases outside the gene matches. This CDR3 spans 18 amino acids. From germline, CDR1 is MGHRA and CDR2 YSYEKL. The CDR3 region has the DNA TGCGCCAGCAGCCAAGATCGGGGTAGCGGGGGTAGCACAGATACGCAGTATTTT. Protein sequence: CASSQDRGSGGSTDTQYF.

This chain links TRBV7-9 with TRBJ2-7, with D unresolved. CDR3 length equals 13 residues. Trimming removed 0 bases at V and 0 bases at J, with 3 bases between. Germline-derived CDR1 and CDR2 are SEHNR and FQNEAQ (reference sequence). CDR3 protein: CASSLASSYEQYF. The CDR3 nucleotides read TGTGCCAGCAGCTTAGCCAGCTCCTACGAGCAGTACTTC.

The V and J genes are TRBV29-1 and TRBJ1-1; 7 positions match TRBD1. CDR1 SQVTM and CDR2 ANQGSEA come from the germline V gene. Germline trimming cut 7 bases from V and 9 bases from J; bases unmatched to any gene: 11. The CDR3 is 12 residues long. For the CDR3, the DNA is TGCAGCGGCGGGCTGACAGGGCGGAAAGCTTTCTTT. Amino acids: CSGGLTGRKAFF.

This rearrangement joins TRBV6-1 to TRBJ1-5, with TRBD1 identical over 10 bases. The CDR3 consists of 15 residues. With 4 bases clipped from V and 5 bases from J, the junction kept 5 bases outside the gene matches. CDR1 is MNHNS and CDR2 is SASEGT in the germline V gene. CDR3: CASSARTGGDQPQHF. The CDR3, as DNA: TGTGCCAGCAGTGCTAGGACAGGGGGTGATCAGCCCCAGCATTTT.

V and J are TRBV11-1 and TRBJ2-1, with TRBD2 matching over 9 bases. The CDR3 has 16 amino acids. Per the germline V gene, CDR1 is SGHAT and CDR2 is FQDESV (reference sequence). Trimming took 2 bases from V and 0 from J; bases not matched to a gene: 2. CDR3 residues: CASSLLAGSSYNEQFF. DNA of the CDR3: TGTGCCAGCAGCTTACTAGCGGGGAGCTCCTACAATGAGCAGTTCTTC.

The V gene is TRBV7-2, the J gene TRBJ1-4, with D unresolved. The V end was cut by 0 bases, the J end by 1 base, with 9 bases between. This CDR3 comprises 16 residues. Germline V gene data show CDR1 as SGHTA and CDR2 as FQGNSA. The CDR3 bases are TGTGCCAGCAGCTTAGCTCAGACGGGAACTAATGAAAAACTGTTTTTT. It translates to CASSLAQTGTNEKLFF.

This chain joins TRBV7-9 and TRBJ2-2; 8 positions match TRBD2. This CDR3 has 17 residues. The germline V gene has CDR1 SEHNR and CDR2 FQNEAQ (reference sequence). Trimming removed 2 bases from V and 3 bases from J; junction bases left unmatched: 8. CDR3 sequence (DNA): TGTGCCAGCAGCTTACAGCGGGGGACGTTCCACACCGGGGAGCTGTTTTTT. Its protein is CASSLQRGTFHTGELFF.